The clone carrying this TCR beta chain has only a few counts. The data are from a study of shared clonotypes between healthy human individuals. V lost 1 base to trimming and J lost 6 bases, with 13 bases between them. This CDR3 spans 15 amino acids. Germline V lookup: CDR1 SNHLY, CDR2 FYNNEI. The repertoire was sequenced with immunoSEQ multiplex PCR; TCRdb's copy has only in-frame clones and lacks some. Here the sample spans about 2.3 million clones, around 92% being singletons. The rearrangement links TRBV2 to TRBJ2-1; a weak D match, TRBD2 (6 bases). The TCR originated in a man aged 18 to 30 in good health. Some clones in this sample may be carry-over from other donors' samples. Input material: naive CD4+ T cells from PBMCs. The subset is: CD45RA+ positively selected. CDR3 loop: CASSEEGLGVNEQFF. The CDR3 DNA sequence: TGTGCCAGCAGTGAAGAGGGACTGGGGGTCAATGAGCAGTTCTTC.